Described below is a single TCR beta chain sequence and its context. CDR3 length equals 20 residues. Germline assignment: CDR1 LGHDT and CDR2 YNNKEL (reference sequence). The ends were cut back, 4 bases at V and 4 bases at J, with 28 bases in the middle. The data stem from a study of blood T cell repertoires in COVID-19. Study at large: The recovered donors of Cohort 3 showed two negative PCRs, clearance, or symptom resolution. Whether acute or convalescent, the COVID-19 samples came from the United States, Italy and Spain.

Categorization into cohorts depended on clinical history that participants reported. Here immunoSEQ multiplex PCR was the method, and the copy in TCRdb shows in-frame clones only, minus some. The sample has 150,000 to 200,000 clones, 70% to 90% seen once. The rearrangement uses TRBV3-1 (or the pseudogene TRBV3-2) and TRBJ2-2, with TRBD1 as a possible D gene (6 bases). The source material was PBMCs or T cells enriched from blood (not recorded which). The receptor's source is a woman in her 40s in a cohort exposed to, infected with or recovered from COVID-19 (not recorded which). The CDR3 protein is CASSPVRDTFARYGTGELFF. DNA for the CDR3: TGTGCCAGCAGCCCGGTTCGGGACACCTTCGCGAGATACGGCACCGGGGAGCTGTTTTTT.